The 10 T cell receptor beta chains listed next were all sequenced from one sample in a study of identical twins. TCRdb processed the 5' RACE reads anew with MiXCR; each CDR3 protein has one entry. The sample lists hundreds of thousands of distinct CDR3 sequences; more than 6.5% were seen once. A further study also used this sample, focusing on yellow fever vaccine responses in identical twins.

The sample taken for sequencing was memory (CD45RO+) T cells sorted from blood. These receptor sequences come from a woman aged 18-29 years in good health.

The V gene is TRBV20-1, the J gene TRBJ2-4, with TRBD1 as a possible D gene (6 bases). CDR3 length: 15 residues. Germline CDR1 DFQATT, CDR2 SNEGSKA (reference sequence). V was shortened by 6 bases and J by 0 bases, with 15 bases between the two germline ends. This CDR3 reads CSAPMGAGAKNIQYF. The CDR3 region has the DNA TGCAGTGCCCCAATGGGGGCGGGAGCCAAAAACATTCAGTACTTC.

This clonotype was seen more than once but under ten times. V gene TRBV20-1 combines with J gene TRBJ1-6, with a tentative D call TRBD1 (6 bases). The V end was cut by 0 bases, the J end by 7 bases, with 16 bases between. CDR1 DFQATT and CDR2 SNEGSKA come from the germline V gene (reference sequence). CDR3 length: 16 residues. The CDR3, as DNA: TGCAGTGCTAGAGAAGGCGGGGTAAGGGGGAATTCACCCCTCCACTTT. Amino acid sequence: CSAREGGVRGNSPLHF.

V and J are TRBV3-1 and TRBJ1-1; D perhaps matches TRBD1 (6 bases). Germline V lookup: CDR1 LGHDT, CDR2 YNNKEL (reference sequence). Trimming took off 4 bases at V and 5 bases at J, with 14 bases between the two ends. This CDR3 is 14 amino acids long. CDR3: CASSRGQGSTEAFF. In DNA, the CDR3 is TGTGCCAGCAGCCGGGGGCAGGGGAGTACTGAAGCTTTCTTT.

This clonotype was found a few times. The J gene is TRBJ2-1, the V gene TRBV20-1, with D unclear. Looked up from germline, CDR1 is DFQATT and CDR2 is SNEGSKA (reference sequence). The ends were cut back, 0 bases at V and 7 bases at J, with 13 bases in the middle. CDR3 length: 14 amino acids. CDR3 nucleotide sequence: TGCAGTGCTAGAGATTACTCTCAAGGTAATGAGCAGTTCTTC. Protein product: CSARDYSQGNEQFF.

This clonotype was recorded many times. The genes are TRBV5-1 and TRBJ2-7; no clear D gene. The CDR3 length is 13 residues. Germline V gene lookup returns CDR1 SGHRS and CDR2 YFSETQ. V was cut by 3 bases and J by 10 bases, with 17 bases left in between. CDR3 protein: CASSSKGLGEQYF. DNA of the CDR3: TGCGCCAGCAGCTCGAAAGGGTTGGGTGAACAGTACTTC.

This clonotype has a count of ten or more. This chain uses TRBV4-1 with TRBJ1-4; no definite D call. Germline V lookup: CDR1 MGHRA, CDR2 YSYEKL. The CDR3 consists of 16 residues. V dropped 4 bases and J dropped 0 bases, with 12 bases sitting between them. The CDR3 coding sequence is TGCGCCAGCAGCCTGGGTCAGTCTTCAACTAATGAAAAACTGTTTTTT. Its protein is CASSLGQSSTNEKLFF.

This clonotype was seen many times. The CDR3 loop reads CASSPILTASGQETQYF. The CDR3 bases are TGTGCCAGCAGTCCAATCCTAACCGCTAGCGGCCAAGAGACCCAGTACTTC. The chain combines TRBV28 with TRBJ2-5; 7 bases align to TRBD2. The germline V gene encodes CDR1 MDHEN and CDR2 SYDVKM. CDR3 size: 17 residues. After removal of 5 bases from V and 1 base from J, the junction contained 13 bases not matched to a gene.

This clonotype occurred a few times. This sequence joins TRBV20-1 and TRBJ2-5; no definite D call. Germline CDR1 and CDR2: DFQATT and SNEGSKA (reference sequence). The V gene lost 6 bases and the J gene lost 2 bases, with 19 bases spanning the gap. The CDR3 is 15 amino acids. The CDR3 region is CSARGPDALQETQYF. Written as DNA, the CDR3 is TGCAGTGCCCGTGGGCCCGACGCACTGCAAGAGACCCAGTACTTC.

This clonotype showed up just a few times. The chain joins TRBV2 to TRBJ2-2; D may be TRBD1 (5 bases). The CDR3 consists of 15 residues. Germline V gene sequence: CDR1 SNHLY, CDR2 FYNNEI. V was clipped by 5 bases and J by 4 bases, with 14 bases between them. As DNA, the CDR3 is TGTGCCAGCAGTTCGGACAAGCAGATCACCGGGGAGCTGTTTTTT. Its protein product is CASSSDKQITGELFF.

This clonotype has only a few counts. This rearrangement joins TRBV28 to TRBJ2-2; D is perhaps TRBD1 or TRBD2 (5 bases each). The V end lost 5 bases, the J end lost 1 base, and 14 bases lay between the germline ends. The CDR3 is 16 residues long. The germline V gene has CDR1 MDHEN and CDR2 SYDVKM. The DNA of the CDR3 is TGTGCCAGCAGTCCATTCGGGACGGTGAACACCGGGGAGCTGTTTTTT. It encodes CASSPFGTVNTGELFF. The complete variable domain, with remaining parts taken from reference TRBV28 and TRBJ2-2, reads DVKVTQSSRYLVKRTGEKVFLECVQDMDHENMFWYRQDPGLGLRLIYFSYDVKMKEKGDIPEGYSVSREKKERFSLILESASTNQTSMYLCASSPFGTVNTGELFFGEGSRLTVL.